The clone carrying this T cell receptor beta chain was detected once. The data originate from a study of identifying expanded T cells in peripheral blood. The table came from immunoSEQ multiplex PCR; TCRdb's copy has only in-frame clones and leaves some out. The sample lists tens of thousands of clones, approximately 81% occurring once. Input material: blood. The clonotype originates from a person aged 18-70 years in good health.

Here the CDR3 reads CAWSAKTGYNEKLFF. CDR3 bases: TGTGCCTGGAGTGCGAAGACAGGGTATAATGAAAAACTGTTTTTT. The V gene is TRBV30, the J gene TRBJ1-4, with TRBD1 matching over 7 bases. Germline assignment: CDR1 GTSNPN and CDR2 SVGIG (reference sequence). This CDR3 has 15 residues. J gave up 4 bases and V 1 base, and 6 bases lay outside the gene matches.